A selection of T cell receptor beta chains follows, all from one sample in a study of blood T cell repertoires in COVID-19. Profiled with immunoSEQ multiplex PCR; TCRdb holds only in-frame clones, not every one. The table records 200,000 to 300,000 clones, around four fifths of them present only once. Input material: peripheral blood. The receptors were gathered from an older woman with acute or convalescent COVID-19. Both conserved end residues are part of each CDR3.

>TRBV7-9
CASSPRGLAGGHTGELFF
>TRBV19
CASSRGAYNTEAFF
>TRBV10-2
CASSDISPRITDTQYF
>TRBV3-1/TRBV3-2
CASSQEGGAETQYF
>TRBV5-6
CASSLQGNTIYF
>TRBV19
CATSSGHNTGELFF
>TRBV6-4
CASSDSTGGRTEAFF
>TRBV2
CASTLQGRRTEAFF
>TRBV5-4
CASSSGTSGAGELFF
>TRBV7-9
CASKGRSTDTQYF
>TRBV24-1
CATSDSPGQGTDTQYF
>TRBV7-2
CASSTPTGQQETQYF
>TRBV6-5
CASRTPRDRNYEQYF
>TRBV7-2
CASSLGGQYGYTF
>TRBV5-1
CASSFGQGREKLFF
>TRBV3-1/TRBV3-2
CASSQVTGNTIYF
>TRBV5-6
CASSLGSGGEAFF
>TRBV10-1
CASSESWGLQETQYF
>TRBV24-1
CATSGTGTGRLPGELFF
>TRBV12-3/TRBV12-4
CASRNRGEAFF
>TRBV19
CASRSIQNRVSGNQPQHF
>TRBV7-2
CASSLVVDYGYTF
>TRBV7-9
CASSLDENQPQHF
>TRBV3-1/TRBV3-2
CASSQDPSYGYTF
>TRBV3-1/TRBV3-2
CASSQDLETQYF
>TRBV2
CASRAPQAGYDGELFF
>TRBV15
CATSRGLNIQYF
>TRBV19
CASSTGLAGEDTQYF
>TRBV5-8
CASSSQGAAADTQYF
>TRBV10-3
CAISKQGSNQPQHF
>TRBV10-3
CATSDRQETQYF
>TRBV19
CASSLGQGGETQYF
>TRBV29-1
CSVLDRDNEKLFF
>TRBV7-8
CASGNRVGTEAFF
>TRBV6-2/TRBV6-3
CASSLTGGPYEQYF
>TRBV28
CASSSGGAVYEQYF
>TRBV6-5
CASLVRGLAKNIQYF
>TRBV5-4
CASSLAGGQGGRYGYTF
>TRBV7-9
CASSPGQGGGETQYF
>TRBV7-2
CASTHFGNLMNTEAFF
>TRBV5-1
CASSPGLEVIHEQFF
>TRBV11-2
CASSQNRGAGNTIYF
>TRBV2
CASSVAGTGNQPQHF
>TRBV5-1
CASSPGGGEGQPQHF
>TRBV19
CASSMGGSPNYGYTF
>TRBV27
CASSWTTGGYGYTF
>TRBV12-3/TRBV12-4
CASTLESNTEAFF
>TRBV5-1
CASSSDGNYGYTF
>TRBV19
CASSNGAGAKHGEQYF
>TRBV28
CASSLNPFTAQHF
>TRBV9
CASSVGPDRAEAFF
>TRBV7-8
CASSLGRWGDQPQHF
>TRBV29-1
CSVDRGNSYEQYF
>TRBV5-1
CASSLAGATNEKLFF